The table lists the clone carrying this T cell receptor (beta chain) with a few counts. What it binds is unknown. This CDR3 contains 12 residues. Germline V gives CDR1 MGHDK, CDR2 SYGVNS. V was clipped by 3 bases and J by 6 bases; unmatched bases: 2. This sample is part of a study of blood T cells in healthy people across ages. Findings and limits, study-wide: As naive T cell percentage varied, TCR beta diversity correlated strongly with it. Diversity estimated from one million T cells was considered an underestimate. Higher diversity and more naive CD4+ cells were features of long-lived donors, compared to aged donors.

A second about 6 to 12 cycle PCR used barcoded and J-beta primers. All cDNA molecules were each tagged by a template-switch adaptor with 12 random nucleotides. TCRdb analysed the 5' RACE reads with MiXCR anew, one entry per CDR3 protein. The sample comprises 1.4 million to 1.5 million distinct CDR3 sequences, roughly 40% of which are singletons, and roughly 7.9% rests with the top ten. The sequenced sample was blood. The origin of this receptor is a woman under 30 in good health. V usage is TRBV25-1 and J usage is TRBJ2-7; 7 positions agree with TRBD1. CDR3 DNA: TGTGCCAGCAGTGATCAGGGGGTCGAGCAGTACTTC. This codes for CASSDQGVEQYF.